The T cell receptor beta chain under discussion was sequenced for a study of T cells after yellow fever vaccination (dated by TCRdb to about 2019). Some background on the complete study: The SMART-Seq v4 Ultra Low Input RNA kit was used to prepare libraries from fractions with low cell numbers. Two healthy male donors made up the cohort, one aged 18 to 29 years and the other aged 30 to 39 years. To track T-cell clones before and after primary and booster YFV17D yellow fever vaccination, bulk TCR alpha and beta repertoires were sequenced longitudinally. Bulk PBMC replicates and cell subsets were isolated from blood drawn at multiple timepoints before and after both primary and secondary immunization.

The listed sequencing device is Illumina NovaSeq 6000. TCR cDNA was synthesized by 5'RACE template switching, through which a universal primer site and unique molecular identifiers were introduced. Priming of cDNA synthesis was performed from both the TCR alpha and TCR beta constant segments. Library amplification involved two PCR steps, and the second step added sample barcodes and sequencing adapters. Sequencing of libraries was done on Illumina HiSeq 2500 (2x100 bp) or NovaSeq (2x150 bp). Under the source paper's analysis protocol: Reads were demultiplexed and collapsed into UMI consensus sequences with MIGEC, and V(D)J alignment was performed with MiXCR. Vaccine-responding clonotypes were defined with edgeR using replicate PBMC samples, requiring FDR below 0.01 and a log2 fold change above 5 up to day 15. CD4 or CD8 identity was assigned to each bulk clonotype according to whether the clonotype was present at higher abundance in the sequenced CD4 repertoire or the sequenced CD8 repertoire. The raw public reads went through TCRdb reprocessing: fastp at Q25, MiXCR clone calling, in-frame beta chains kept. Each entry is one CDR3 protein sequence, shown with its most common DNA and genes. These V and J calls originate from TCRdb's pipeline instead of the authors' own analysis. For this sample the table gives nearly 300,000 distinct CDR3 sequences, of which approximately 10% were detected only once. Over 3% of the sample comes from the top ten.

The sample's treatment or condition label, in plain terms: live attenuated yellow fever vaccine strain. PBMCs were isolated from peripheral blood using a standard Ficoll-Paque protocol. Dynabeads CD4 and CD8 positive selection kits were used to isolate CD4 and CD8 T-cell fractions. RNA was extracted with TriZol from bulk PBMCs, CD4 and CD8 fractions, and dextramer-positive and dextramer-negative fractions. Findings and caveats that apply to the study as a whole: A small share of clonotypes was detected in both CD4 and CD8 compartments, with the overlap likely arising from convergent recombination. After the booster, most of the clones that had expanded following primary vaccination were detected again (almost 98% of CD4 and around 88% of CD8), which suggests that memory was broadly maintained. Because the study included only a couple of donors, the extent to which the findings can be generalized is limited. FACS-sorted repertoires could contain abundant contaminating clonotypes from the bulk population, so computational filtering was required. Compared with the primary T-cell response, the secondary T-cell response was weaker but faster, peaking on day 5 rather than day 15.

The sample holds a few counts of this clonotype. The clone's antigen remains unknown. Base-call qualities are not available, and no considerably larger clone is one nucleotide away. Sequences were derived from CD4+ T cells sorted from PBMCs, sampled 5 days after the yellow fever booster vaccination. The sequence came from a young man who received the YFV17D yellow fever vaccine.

The DNA reads TGTGCCAGCAGGCCTCTCGGCGGGGGAACAGATACGCAGTATTTT. It is translated as CASRPLGGGTDTQYF. This receptor chain uses TRBV12-3 or TRBV12-4 and TRBJ2-3; TRBD2 agrees with 7 junctional bases. V has 6 bases trimmed and J has 3 bases trimmed; junction bases matching no gene number 9. The CDR3, cysteine through phenylalanine, is 15 amino acids long. Only CDR3 DNA is held: 45 bases, read in frame from base 1.